These 13 T cell receptor beta chains originate from one sample sequenced in a study of CD4 T cells in relation to SARS-CoV-2 and coronaviruses. Libraries were prepared by immunoSEQ multiplex PCR; TCRdb keeps only in-frame clonotypes and omits some of them. Among tens of thousands of clones, 88% were seen once, and the ten largest hold approximately 8.8%. Sequencing was done on a sample of memory CD4+ T cells from PBMCs. These receptors were obtained from an adult with COVID-19.

This clone was counted a single time. V is TRBV5-4 and J is TRBJ1-2, with D perhaps TRBD1 (5 bases). This CDR3 region has 14 residues. Germline CDR1 and CDR2: SGHNT and YYREEE (reference sequence). Trimming removed 1 base at V and 3 bases at J, with 10 bases between. This CDR3 reads CASSLRGEYYGYTF. CDR3 in DNA: TGTGCCAGCAGCTTGCGAGGGGAATACTATGGCTACACCTTC.

CDR3 nucleotide sequence: TGTGCCAGTAGTACCCGCGGGATAGCGGGGGGGCAGGGTACGCAGTATTTT. Residues: CASSTRGIAGGQGTQYF. J is TRBJ2-3 and V is TRBV19; 11 positions match TRBD2. V trimming: 4 bases; J trimming: 8 bases; junction bases outside the gene matches: 14. This CDR3 has 17 residues. The germline V gene encodes CDR1 LNHDA and CDR2 SQIVND (reference sequence).

The chain uses TRBV4-1 and TRBJ2-7; D not resolved. Trimming removed 6 bases from V and 0 bases from J, with 9 bases in between. Germline V gene data show CDR1 as MGHRA and CDR2 as YSYEKL. The CDR3 is 13 residues long. For the CDR3, the DNA is TGCGCCAGCAGGGGTGGGCACTCCTACGAGCAGTACTTC. Its translation is CASRGGHSYEQYF.

The chain recombines TRBV10-1 with TRBJ2-7; D might be TRBD1 or TRBD2, each matching 5 bases. This CDR3 is 13 amino acids long. Looked up from germline, CDR1 is WNHNN and CDR2 is SYGVQD (reference sequence). Trimming removed 5 bases from V and 4 bases from J, with 12 bases in between. CDR3 loop: CASSPWGRYEQYF. The CDR3, as DNA: TGCGCCAGCAGTCCTTGGGGGAGATACGAGCAGTACTTC.

CDR3 region: CASRRSEQETQYF. CDR3 nucleotides: TGCGCCAGCAGAAGGTCCGAACAAGAGACCCAGTACTTC. This chain connects TRBV10-1 to TRBJ2-5; D is ambiguous. Trimming left V 6 bases short and J 2 bases short, with 10 bases between. This CDR3 is 13 amino acids long. Germline CDR1 is WNHNN and CDR2 is SYGVQD (reference sequence).

The chain combines TRBV2 with TRBJ1-5; D might be TRBD1 (6 bases). Trimming removed 3 bases at V and 2 bases at J, with 8 bases between. This CDR3 is 14 amino acids long. CDR1 and CDR2 from the germline V gene are SNHLY and FYNNEI. The CDR3 loop is CASSEGGGNQPQHF. The CDR3 bases are TGTGCCAGCAGTGAGGGGGGCGGCAATCAGCCCCAGCATTTT.

The chain recombines TRBV6-5 with TRBJ2-7; 9 positions agree with TRBD1. Germline CDR1 reads MNHEY; CDR2 reads SVGAGI. The CDR3 contains 15 residues. The V and J ends lost 6 bases and 5 bases, in that order; junction bases with no gene match: 11. This chain's CDR3 is CASSAVFGTGNEQYF. As DNA, the CDR3 is TGTGCCAGCAGCGCGGTATTCGGGACAGGGAACGAGCAGTACTTC.

The CDR3 DNA is TGTGCCAGCAGCCTCACGACAGGGGGTAACTATGGCTACACCTTC. It is translated as CASSLTTGGNYGYTF. The chain couples TRBV7-8 to TRBJ1-2, with 9 bases aligning to TRBD1. The CDR3 totals 15 residues. Germline V lookup: CDR1 SGHVS, CDR2 FQNEAQ. J was trimmed by 1 base and V by 5 bases; bases with no gene match: 5. The entire variable domain, with the rest obtained from reference TRBV7-8 and TRBJ1-2, is as follows: GAGVSQSPRYKVAKRGQDVALRCDPISGHVSLFWYQQALGQGPEFLTYFQNEAQLDKSGLPSDRFFAERPEGSVSTLKIQRTQQEDSAVYLCASSLTTGGNYGYTFGSGTRLTVV.

The J gene is TRBJ2-2, the V gene TRBV2; TRBD2 might be the D (5 bases). The germline V and J ends were trimmed by 11 bases and 3 bases, with 13 bases remaining between them. The CDR3 has 13 residues. Germline CDR1 is SNHLY and CDR2 is FYNNEI. CDR3 sequence (DNA): TGTGCCCCCGGAGGTCGGGACACCGGGGAGCTGTTTTTT. This encodes CAPGGRDTGELFF.

The genes are TRBV14 and TRBJ2-3; no clear D. Germline CDR1 reads SGHDN; CDR2 reads FVKESK. The germline V and J ends were trimmed by 2 bases and 8 bases, with 11 bases remaining between them. CDR3 length: 13 amino acids. CDR3 nucleotide sequence: TGTGCCAGCAGCCAACCAGGTCTTGGTACGCAGTATTTT. Translated, it gives CASSQPGLGTQYF.

This clone has just a few counts. The V and J genes are TRBV28 and TRBJ1-6; the match to TRBD1 covers 7 bases. CDR1 and CDR2 from the germline V gene are MDHEN and SYDVKM. This CDR3 spans 14 amino acids. Trimming removed 7 bases from V and 9 bases from J; junction bases left unmatched: 9. CDR3 in DNA: TGTGCCAGCAAGACGGGACAGCGGCGTTCACCCCTCCACTTT. It is translated as CASKTGQRRSPLHF.

CDR3 bases: TGTGCCAGCAGTTACGGACAGGGCGGAAATGAAAAACTGTTTTTT. This codes for CASSYGQGGNEKLFF. The V call is TRBV6-6, the J call TRBJ1-4; 8 bases are shared with TRBD1. Germline CDR1 MNHNY, CDR2 SVGAGI (reference sequence). This CDR3 is built from 15 residues. J was trimmed by 5 bases and V by 2 bases; bases with no gene match: 4.

J is TRBJ1-2 and V is TRBV27; D not resolved. The CDR3 sequence is 13 residues long. Trimming removed 0 bases at V and 3 bases at J, with 5 bases between. Germline CDR1 is MNHEY and CDR2 is SMNVEV (reference sequence). CDR3 amino acids: CASSLSADYGYTF. The DNA of the CDR3 is TGTGCCAGCAGTTTATCGGCCGACTATGGCTACACCTTC.